The 16 T cell receptor beta chains reported below all come from one sample, sequenced in a study of blood T cell repertoires in COVID-19. The data were produced by immunoSEQ multiplex PCR, yet TCRdb's version contains in-frame clones alone and is incomplete. This sample has about 530,000 clones, with approximately 88% found just once. The sample consisted of peripheral blood. The receptors shown here come from a woman between 50 and 59 years old with COVID-19, enrolled during active disease.

The genes are TRBV30 and TRBJ2-5, with D possibly matching TRBD1 (5 bases). V dropped 0 bases and J dropped 4 bases, with 21 bases sitting between them. CDR1 and CDR2 from the germline V gene are GTSNPN and SVGIG (reference sequence). The CDR3 is made up of 17 amino acids. The CDR3 DNA follows: TGTGCCTGGAGTGTACGTGGGGCCCCTGGACCAAGAGAGACCCAGTACTTC. Encoded protein: CAWSVRGAPGPRETQYF.

The chain combines TRBV5-6 with TRBJ1-1; D gene unclear. The CDR3 runs to 13 residues. Germline assignment: CDR1 SGHDT and CDR2 YYEEEE. V gave up 4 bases and J gave up 4 bases, with 11 bases separating them. CDR3 coding DNA: TGTGCCAGCAGCCCTCGTGAGGGCACTGAAGCTTTCTTT. Its translation: CASSPREGTEAFF.

The CDR3: CASSTLGGAFF. Here the CDR3 DNA reads TGTGCCAGCAGTACACTCGGAGGGGCTTTCTTT. The V gene is TRBV6-5, the J gene TRBJ1-1, with unresolved D. The V gene's germline CDR1 is MNHEY and CDR2 SVGAGI. Trimming stripped 5 bases from V and 11 bases from J, with 12 bases between. The length of the CDR3 is 11 residues.

The V gene is TRBV7-2, the J gene TRBJ1-2, with 8 bases aligning to TRBD1. From germline, CDR1 is SGHTA and CDR2 FQGNSA. This CDR3 is built from 14 residues. The V gene end was trimmed by 6 bases and the J gene end by 4 bases; junction bases not matched to a gene: 7. The CDR3 is CASRPTGVGYGYTF. DNA for the CDR3: TGTGCCAGCAGACCGACAGGGGTTGGCTATGGCTACACCTTC.

The J gene is TRBJ1-2, the V gene TRBV6-1; 8 bases align to TRBD1. The CDR3 consists of 15 residues. Germline values: CDR1 MNHNS, CDR2 SASEGT. The ends lost 0 bases at V and 5 bases at J; junction bases unmatched: 5. The CDR3 reads CASSEAGDRGYGYTF. In DNA form, the CDR3 reads TGTGCCAGCAGTGAAGCAGGAGACAGGGGATATGGCTACACCTTC.

In this sample, this clone turned up once. The V call is TRBV12-3 or TRBV12-4, the J call TRBJ2-2; D unresolved. Trimming cost V 1 base and J 9 bases, with 6 bases left between them. The CDR3 is made up of 12 amino acids. The CDR3: CASSLDPRELFF. CDR3 nucleotides: TGTGCCAGCAGTTTAGATCCCAGGGAGCTGTTTTTT.

The rearrangement joins TRBV3-1 (or the pseudogene TRBV3-2) to TRBJ2-7, with a weak D call TRBD1 (6 bases). The germline V gene has CDR1 LGHDT and CDR2 YNNKEL (reference sequence). This CDR3 comprises 15 residues. V lost 1 base, J lost 2 bases, and 12 bases lay in between. CDR3 nucleotide sequence: TGTGCCAGCAGCCAAGCCTCGACAGGAGCCTACGAGCAGTACTTC. It translates to CASSQASTGAYEQYF.

The rearrangement links TRBV6-1 to TRBJ1-5; D remains ambiguous. The germline CDR1 and CDR2 sequences are MNHNS and SASEGT. The V gene lost 3 bases and the J gene lost 2 bases, with 11 bases spanning the gap. CDR3 length: 15 amino acids. The CDR3 sequence: CASSEQVWGNQPQHF. CDR3 in DNA: TGTGCCAGCAGTGAGCAGGTTTGGGGCAATCAGCCCCAGCATTTT.

This rearrangement joins TRBV3-1 (or the pseudogene TRBV3-2) to TRBJ1-2; D unresolved. The length of the CDR3 is 15 residues. Germline loops: CDR1 LGHDT, CDR2 YNNKEL (reference sequence). V shed 4 bases and J shed 4 bases, with 16 bases lying between them. CDR3: CASSPDTRGSYGYTF. CDR3 DNA sequence: TGTGCCAGCAGCCCAGACACCCGGGGTAGCTATGGCTACACCTTC.

The rearrangement uses TRBV6-1 and TRBJ2-6; a possible D gene is TRBD1 (5 bases). The CDR3 contains 16 residues. Germline CDR1 is MNHNS and CDR2 is SASEGT. V was cut by 2 bases and J by 0 bases, with 8 bases left in between. The DNA of the CDR3 is TGTGCCAGCAGTGAAAGGGGCAGCTCTGGGGCCAACGTCCTGACTTTC. It codes for CASSERGSSGANVLTF.

The rearrangement links TRBV28 to TRBJ1-2; 8 bases line up with TRBD1. Germline V gene data show CDR1 as MDHEN and CDR2 as SYDVKM. The CDR3 is 12 amino acids. Trimming took 7 bases from V and 6 from J; bases not matched to a gene: 4. The DNA for the CDR3 is TGTGCCAGCACCGACAGGGGTAATGGCTACACCTTC. Amino acid sequence: CASTDRGNGYTF.

The V and J genes are TRBV7-2 and TRBJ2-1; D is possibly TRBD1 (6 bases). The germline V and J ends were trimmed by 0 bases and 6 bases, with 9 bases remaining between them. CDR3 length equals 14 residues. The germline gives CDR1 SGHTA, CDR2 FQGNSA. DNA of the CDR3: TGTGCCAGCAGCTTAGCGGGGGCCGCCAATGAGCAGTTCTTC. This encodes CASSLAGAANEQFF.

The CDR3 spells CASGLGLASYNEQFF. For the CDR3, the DNA is TGTGCTAGTGGTTTGGGACTAGCGAGCTACAATGAGCAGTTCTTC. The genes are TRBV12-5 and TRBJ2-1; 8 bases map to TRBD2. Germline CDR1 and CDR2: LGHNT and FRNRAP. The CDR3 consists of 15 residues. The V segment lost 1 base and the J segment 3 bases; nucleotides outside the gene matches: 2. The complete variable domain, with remaining parts taken from reference TRBV12-5 and TRBJ2-1, reads DARVTQTPRHKVTEMGQEVTMRCQPILGHNTVFWYRQTMMQGLELLAYFRNRAPLDDSGMPKDRFSAEMPDATLATLKIQPSEPRDSAVYFCASGLGLASYNEQFFGPGTRLTVL.

The chain employs TRBV18 and TRBJ2-6; perhaps TRBD1 as D (6 bases). Per the germline V gene, CDR1 is KGHSH and CDR2 is LQKENI. This CDR3 is built from 18 residues. V was pared by 3 bases and J by 0 bases, with 15 bases between. The CDR3 nucleotides read TGTGCCAGCTCACCCCAGACAGGAACTTCCTCTGGGGCCAACGTCCTGACTTTC. As protein: CASSPQTGTSSGANVLTF.

The chain couples TRBV11-2 to TRBJ1-1; possible D gene TRBD1, 6 bases. CDR3 size: 14 residues. CDR1 SGHAT and CDR2 FQNNGV come from the germline V gene. The germline V and J ends were trimmed by 3 bases and 1 base, with 9 bases remaining between them. CDR3 DNA sequence: TGTGCCAGCAGCTTTCCGACAGGGAACACTGAAGCTTTCTTT. Translated, it gives CASSFPTGNTEAFF.

This chain links TRBV5-8 with TRBJ1-1, with D possibly TRBD1 on 5 matching bases. Trimming took off 5 bases at V and 5 bases at J, with 22 bases between the two ends. The germline V gene encodes CDR1 SGHTS and CDR2 YDEGEE. The CDR3 consists of 16 residues. CDR3 DNA: TGTGCCAGCAGGGCAAAACCGATAGGGGTGGGGACTGAAGCTTTCTTT. It is translated as CASRAKPIGVGTEAFF.